These 5 T cell receptor beta chains originate from one sample sequenced in a study of CXCR3-negative and CXCR3-positive naive CD8 T cells. Study results and caveats: For CXCR3-positive naive cells, TRB CDR3s were more hydrophobic than those of CXCR3-negative naive cells.

UMI-tagged TRB cDNA libraries were built via 5' RACE. One entry per CDR3 protein, without DNA, is what TCRdb gives after re-calling the 5' RACE reads. This listing includes around 60,000 distinct CDR3 sequences. Their antigens are not known. Sequencing used naive CXCR3+ CD8+ T cells from blood. Subset in this sample: CD45RO-CCR7+CD27+CD95- naive CD8+ T cells expressing CXCR3 (TNR3+). These receptors originate from a human donor in good health. Some clones in this sample may be carry-over from other donors' samples.

The rearrangement links TRBV11-2 to TRBJ2-3; TCRdb's D gene call, TRBD1, goes unchecked for lack of DNA. CDR1 SGHAT and CDR2 FQNNGV come from the germline V gene. The CDR3 is made up of 15 amino acids. CDR3 in amino acids: CASSPPGGSTDTQYF.

The chain carries TRBV7-9 and TRBJ2-3. The CDR3 has 13 amino acids. From germline, CDR1 is SEHNR and CDR2 FQNEAQ (reference sequence). CDR3 residues: CASSLRSKDTQYF.

V is TRBV29-1 and J is TRBJ1-1. Germline values: CDR1 SQVTM, CDR2 ANQGSEA. This CDR3 spans 12 amino acids. CDR3 sequence: CSVLQSHQDAFF.

This chain connects TRBV19 to TRBJ2-1; the D call of TRBD2 rests on TCRdb alone, since no DNA is present to check it. In germline, CDR1 is LNHDA, CDR2 SQIVND (reference sequence). This CDR3 spans 15 amino acids. The CDR3: CASSMGTSGYNEQFF.

The chain recombines TRBV25-1 with TRBJ2-3. The CDR3 is 14 amino acids. The germline CDR1 and CDR2 sequences are MGHDK and SYGVNS. The CDR3 loop reads CASSEGQYTDTQYF.